These 30 T cell receptor beta chains were sequenced from one sample in a study of shared clonotypes between healthy human individuals. Measured with immunoSEQ multiplex PCR; TCRdb has only the in-frame clones, and not every one. Altogether millions of clones are present, about 94% being singletons, with the ten largest covering about 1.1%. As defined, naive CD8 cells were CD45RO-negative and positively selected for CCR7, with terminally differentiated effector memory CD45RA+ cells excluded. Material: naive CD8+ T cells sorted from blood. The receptors were gathered from a man younger than 35 in good health.

This clone was picked up one time. The rearrangement links TRBV6-1 to TRBJ2-3; D perhaps matches TRBD1 (5 bases). V lost 0 bases, J lost 0 bases, and 10 bases lay in between. Germline CDR1 is MNHNS and CDR2 is SASEGT. This CDR3 region has 16 residues. The CDR3 region is CASSEATVSSTDTQYF. CDR3 nucleotide sequence: TGTGCCAGCAGTGAAGCGACAGTTAGTAGCACAGATACGCAGTATTTT.

This chain uses TRBV7-9 with TRBJ2-7, with TRBD2 matching 7 bases. Germline V gene sequence: CDR1 SEHNR, CDR2 FQNEAQ (reference sequence). The CDR3 totals 14 residues. Trimming took 2 bases from V and 2 from J; bases not matched to a gene: 3. CDR3 region: CASSLTRETYEQYF. Here the CDR3 DNA reads TGTGCCAGCAGCTTAACGCGGGAGACCTACGAGCAGTACTTC.

A word on this clone: This sample includes further DNA sequences coding for the same CDR3. The chain is built from TRBV6-5 and TRBJ2-7; 8 nucleotides agree with TRBD2. Trimming removed 4 bases from V and 1 base from J; junction bases left unmatched: 3. The CDR3 length is 14 residues. Germline V CDR1 and CDR2: MNHEY, SVGAGI. The CDR3: CASSFSGESYEQYF. The CDR3, as DNA: TGTGCCAGCAGTTTTAGCGGGGAGTCCTACGAGCAGTACTTC.

This clone was picked up a small number of times. The V call is TRBV14, the J call TRBJ2-3, with TRBD1 matching 8 bases. The CDR3 has 13 residues. Germline V lookup: CDR1 SGHDN, CDR2 FVKESK. The V gene end was trimmed by 4 bases and the J gene end by 12 bases; junction bases not matched to a gene: 9. CDR3 protein: CASSPDRGWLQYF. In DNA, the CDR3 is TGTGCCAGCAGCCCCGACAGGGGTTGGCTTCAGTATTTT.

This chain links TRBV6-5 with TRBJ1-1; no reliable D call. Deletions cut 2 bases from V and 7 bases from J, with 8 bases between. In germline, CDR1 is MNHEY, CDR2 SVGAGI. This CDR3 has 12 amino acids. CDR3 amino acids: CASSYGGIEAFF. CDR3 nucleotide sequence: TGTGCCAGCAGTTACGGAGGAATTGAAGCTTTCTTT.

The chain combines TRBV30 with TRBJ2-5, with TRBD2 as a possible D gene (6 bases). CDR3 length: 15 amino acids. Trimming left V 3 bases short and J 3 bases short, with 17 bases between. CDR1 and CDR2 (germline): GTSNPN, SVGIG (reference sequence). CDR3 in DNA: TGTGCCTGGAGAGCCGAGATCTGGGGGGAAGAGACCCAGTACTTC. Its protein product is CAWRAEIWGEETQYF. Full variable domain (missing parts from reference TRBV30 and TRBJ2-5): SQTIHQWPATLVQPVGSPLSLECTVEGTSNPNLYWYRQAAGRGLQLLFYSVGIGQISSEVPQNLSASRPQDRQFILSSKKLLLSDSGFYLCAWRAEIWGEETQYFGPGTRLLVL.

V is TRBV2 and J is TRBJ2-3, with D hard to call. Germline V gene sequence: CDR1 SNHLY, CDR2 FYNNEI. V lost 4 bases and J 3 bases, leaving 8 bases between the germline ends. The CDR3 is 13 residues long. The CDR3 coding sequence is TGTGCCAGCAGTGTTCCCTATACAGATACGCAGTATTTT. It codes for CASSVPYTDTQYF.

The chain couples TRBV30 to TRBJ1-1; tentative D call: TRBD1 (6 bases). Between the trimmed V and J ends, which lost 1 base and 0 bases, there was a span of 9 bases. The CDR3 totals 14 residues. The germline V gene encodes CDR1 GTSNPN and CDR2 SVGIG (reference sequence). CDR3 residues: CAWSGTDLNTEAFF. The DNA of the CDR3 is TGTGCCTGGAGTGGGACAGATCTGAACACTGAAGCTTTCTTT.

The J gene is TRBJ2-7, the V gene TRBV28; D is uncertain. This CDR3 comprises 13 residues. Trimming removed 6 bases from V and 5 bases from J, with 14 bases in between. Per germline, CDR1 MDHEN and CDR2 SYDVKM. The DNA of the CDR3 is TGTGCCAGCAGCTTGGCAACCCTCAACGAGCAGTACTTC. Translation gives CASSLATLNEQYF.

J is TRBJ1-2 and V is TRBV28; D perhaps matches TRBD1 (6 bases). CDR1 is MDHEN, CDR2 SYDVKM, per germline. V lost 4 bases and J 6 bases, leaving 18 bases between the germline ends. The CDR3 spans 15 residues. The CDR3 spells CASSYVLQGSNGYTF. CDR3 DNA: TGTGCCAGCAGTTATGTTTTACAGGGCTCCAATGGCTACACCTTC.

The J gene is TRBJ2-1, the V gene TRBV7-9, with 8 nucleotides matching TRBD2. Germline CDR1 SEHNR, CDR2 FQNEAQ (reference sequence). The CDR3 has 16 residues. The J segment lost 8 bases and the V segment lost 5 bases, leaving 14 bases of the junction unmatched. CDR3 DNA: TGTGCCAGCAGCCCGGTGGTAGCGGGATTAGATGATGAGCAGTTCTTC. Amino acid sequence: CASSPVVAGLDDEQFF.

This chain connects TRBV28 to TRBJ2-7; tentatively, D is TRBD2 (5 bases). The germline V gene encodes CDR1 MDHEN and CDR2 SYDVKM. V lost 1 base and J lost 1, with 17 bases in between. CDR3 length equals 17 residues. CDR3 bases: TGTGCCAGCAGTTTATCCTTTGCGGACTCCGGATCCTACGAGCAGTACTTC. This sequence encodes CASSLSFADSGSYEQYF.

The chain carries TRBV4-3 and TRBJ1-5; D unclear. V lost 2 bases to trimming and J lost 2 bases, with 22 bases between them. Per germline, CDR1 LGHNA and CDR2 YSLEER. This CDR3 region has 19 residues. In DNA, the CDR3 is TGCGCCAGCAGCCAATCTCGCTCGGGTACGGTTCGGGGCAATCAGCCCCAGCATTTT. This gives the protein CASSQSRSGTVRGNQPQHF.

This rearrangement joins TRBV30 to TRBJ2-1; a possible D gene is TRBD1 (6 bases). Germline lookup yields CDR1 GTSNPN and CDR2 SVGIG (reference sequence). V was clipped by 2 bases and J by 1 base, with 9 bases between them. The CDR3 totals 14 residues. The CDR3 sequence is CAWSQDSSYNEQFF. The CDR3 nucleotides read TGTGCCTGGAGTCAGGACAGTTCCTACAATGAGCAGTTCTTC. The full variable domain, in which reference TRBV30 and TRBJ2-1 provide the parts outside the CDR3, is SQTIHQWPATLVQPVGSPLSLECTVEGTSNPNLYWYRQAAGRGLQLLFYSVGIGQISSEVPQNLSASRPQDRQFILSSKKLLLSDSGFYLCAWSQDSSYNEQFFGPGTRLTVL.

The chain has TRBV6-6 and TRBJ2-1; the D gene is possibly TRBD2 (5 bases). V gave up 5 bases and J gave up 12 bases, with 26 bases separating them. Germline values: CDR1 MNHNY, CDR2 SVGAGI (reference sequence). This CDR3 is 16 amino acids long. CDR3 sequence reads: CASSTLDYPAFEGQFF. CDR3 DNA: TGTGCCAGCAGTACTCTAGACTACCCGGCATTTGAGGGGCAGTTCTTC.

Remarks on this clone: Distinct nucleotide sequences in the sample also encode this CDR3. The V and J genes are TRBV9 and TRBJ2-7; tentatively, D is TRBD2 (6 bases). V gave up 0 bases and J gave up 3 bases, with 13 bases separating them. This CDR3 spans 15 amino acids. Germline CDR1 SGDLS, CDR2 YYNGEE. The CDR3 is CASSVGGQTSYEQYF. CDR3 sequence (DNA): TGTGCCAGCAGCGTAGGGGGCCAGACTAGCTACGAGCAGTACTTC.

The genes are TRBV5-1 and TRBJ2-3; possible D gene TRBD2, 7 bases. CDR1 and CDR2 from the germline V gene are SGHRS and YFSETQ. The V gene lost 4 bases and the J gene lost 0 bases, with 18 bases spanning the gap. The CDR3 is 17 residues long. CDR3 protein: CASSPFGEGVSTDTQYF. CDR3 bases: TGCGCCAGCAGCCCATTCGGGGAGGGGGTCAGCACAGATACGCAGTATTTT.

The gene calls are TRBV11-2 and TRBJ2-7, with 8 nucleotides matching TRBD1. Germline V gene sequence: CDR1 SGHAT, CDR2 FQNNGV. The CDR3 contains 15 residues. The ends lost 4 bases at V and 0 bases at J; junction bases unmatched: 5. DNA for the CDR3: TGTGCCAGCAGCTCTGACAGGGGACTCTCCTACGAGCAGTACTTC. This codes for CASSSDRGLSYEQYF.

The rearrangement links TRBV5-1 to TRBJ2-7; possibly TRBD2 for D (6 bases). Trimming shortened V by 2 bases and J by 3 bases, and 9 bases separated the two germline ends. Germline-derived CDR1 and CDR2 are SGHRS and YFSETQ. The CDR3 contains 13 residues. DNA of the CDR3: TGCGCCAGCAGCTTCACTAGCAACTACGAGCAGTACTTC. Translated, it gives CASSFTSNYEQYF.

The chain joins TRBV4-2 to TRBJ2-5; tentatively, D is TRBD1 (5 bases). The CDR3 is 13 amino acids. The V end lost 1 base, the J end lost 3 bases, and 6 bases lay between the germline ends. Germline V gene lookup returns CDR1 LGHNA and CDR2 YNFKEQ. In nucleotides, the CDR3 is TGTGCCAGCAGCCAAGGGGGCGAAGAGACCCAGTACTTC. The encoded protein is CASSQGGEETQYF.

This clone was seen once. The same CDR3 is also encoded by other DNA sequences in this sample. The V call is TRBV28, the J call TRBJ1-1; the D gene is possibly TRBD1 (5 bases). Trimming took 3 bases from V and 4 from J, leaving 9 bases between them. Germline V gene data show CDR1 as MDHEN and CDR2 as SYDVKM. This CDR3 is built from 13 residues. This CDR3 reads CASSLGEGTEAFF. The CDR3 region has the DNA TGTGCCAGCAGTTTGGGGGAGGGCACTGAAGCTTTCTTT.

This chain links TRBV4-1 with TRBJ2-7; possibly TRBD1 for D (6 bases). The CDR3 spans 15 residues. In germline, CDR1 is MGHRA, CDR2 YSYEKL. The V end lost 2 bases, the J end lost 4 bases, and 15 bases lay between the germline ends. CDR3 protein: CASSQNSGVRYEQYF. In DNA, the CDR3 is TGCGCCAGCAGCCAAAACTCAGGGGTTAGGTACGAGCAGTACTTC.

The chain has TRBV5-6 and TRBJ1-2, with 8 positions matching TRBD1. The CDR3 has 19 amino acids. V lost 0 bases and J lost 10; bases outside the gene matches: 23. The germline CDR1 and CDR2 sequences are SGHDT and YYEEEE. As DNA, the CDR3 is TGTGCCAGCAGCTTGGACACCATACAGGGGGTCACCGCTTTGGTTCACTACACCTTC. Protein product: CASSLDTIQGVTALVHYTF.

As concerns this clone: This may come from a read error, since a much larger clone is one base off. Within the sample, other DNA sequences also encode this same CDR3. The chain links TRBV10-2 to TRBJ2-7; D is uncertain. The V end was cut by 2 bases, the J end by 5 bases, with 4 bases between. Germline CDR1 is WSHSY and CDR2 is SAAADI. This CDR3 is built from 11 residues. The DNA of the CDR3 is TGCGCCAGCAGTGAGGGGGACGAGCAGTACTTC. Protein sequence: CASSEGDEQYF.

V usage is TRBV28 and J usage is TRBJ2-7; 7 positions agree with TRBD2. The CDR3 totals 16 residues. The V segment lost 2 bases and the J segment 7 bases; nucleotides outside the gene matches: 14. Germline CDR1 MDHEN, CDR2 SYDVKM. The CDR3 DNA reads TGTGCCAGCAGTTTAATCGGTCCGGGAGGTCCTCTAGAGCAGTACTTC. It is translated as CASSLIGPGGPLEQYF.

The chain is built from TRBV25-1 and TRBJ1-5, with unresolved D. Germline V gene lookup returns CDR1 MGHDK and CDR2 SYGVNS. The V and J ends lost 0 bases and 4 bases respectively, with 10 bases between them. This CDR3 region has 15 residues. The CDR3 reads CASSEYGSGNQPQHF. CDR3 DNA: TGTGCCAGCAGTGAATATGGGTCGGGGAATCAGCCCCAGCATTTT.

This sequence joins TRBV9 and TRBJ2-3; TRBD2 matches 8 bases. This CDR3 contains 16 residues. J gave up 4 bases and V 3 bases, and 10 bases lay outside the gene matches. Germline CDR1 is SGDLS and CDR2 is YYNGEE. CDR3 bases: TGTGCCAGCAGCGGTCTGGGGAGCGGGAGCGCAGATACGCAGTATTTT. It codes for CASSGLGSGSADTQYF.

The chain uses TRBV27 and TRBJ1-1; possibly TRBD1 for D (6 bases). In germline, CDR1 is MNHEY, CDR2 SMNVEV (reference sequence). The CDR3 covers 16 residues. The V end lost 2 bases, the J end lost 4 bases, and 17 bases lay between the germline ends. The CDR3 region has the DNA TGTGCCAGCAGTTTAAGTGGCAGACAGGACCCCACTGAAGCTTTCTTT. Translated: CASSLSGRQDPTEAFF.

V is TRBV7-2 and J is TRBJ1-3; D perhaps matches TRBD1 (6 bases). Germline CDR1 is SGHTA and CDR2 is FQGNSA. This CDR3 has 14 amino acids. Trimming stripped 5 bases from V and 2 bases from J, with 10 bases between. The CDR3 region has the DNA TGTGCCAGCAGCCTAACAGGGACTGGAAACACCATATATTTT. Translation gives CASSLTGTGNTIYF.

The chain recombines TRBV19 with TRBJ2-7; D gene ambiguous. V was cut by 7 bases and J by 3 bases, with 10 bases left in between. The CDR3 is 12 amino acids. Per germline, CDR1 LNHDA and CDR2 SQIVND (reference sequence). CDR3 sequence reads: CASNGGCYEQYF. Written as DNA, the CDR3 is TGTGCCAGTAATGGCGGATGCTACGAGCAGTACTTC.